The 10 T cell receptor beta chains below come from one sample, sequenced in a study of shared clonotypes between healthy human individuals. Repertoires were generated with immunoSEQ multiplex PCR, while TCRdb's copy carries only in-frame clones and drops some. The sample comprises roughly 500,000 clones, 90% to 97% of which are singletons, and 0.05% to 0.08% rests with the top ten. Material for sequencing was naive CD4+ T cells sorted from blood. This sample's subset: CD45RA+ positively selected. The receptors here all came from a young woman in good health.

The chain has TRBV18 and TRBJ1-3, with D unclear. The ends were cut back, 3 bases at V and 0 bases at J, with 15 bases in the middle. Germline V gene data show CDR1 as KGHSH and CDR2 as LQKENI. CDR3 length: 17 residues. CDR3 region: CASSPSGLRSSGNTIYF. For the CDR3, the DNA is TGTGCCAGCTCACCCTCTGGACTGCGGAGCTCTGGAAACACCATATATTTT.

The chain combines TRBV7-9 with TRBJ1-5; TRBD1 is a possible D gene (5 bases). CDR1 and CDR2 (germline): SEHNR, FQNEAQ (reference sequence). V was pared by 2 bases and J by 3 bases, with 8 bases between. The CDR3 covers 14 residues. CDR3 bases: TGTGCCAGCAGCTTACAGGGCTTCAATCAGCCCCAGCATTTT. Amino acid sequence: CASSLQGFNQPQHF.

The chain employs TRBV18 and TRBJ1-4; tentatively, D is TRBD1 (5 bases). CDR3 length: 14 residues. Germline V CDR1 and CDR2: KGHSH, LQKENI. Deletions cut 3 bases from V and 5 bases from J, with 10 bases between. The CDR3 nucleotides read TGTGCCAGCTCACCCCGGGGCATCAATGAAAAACTGTTTTTT. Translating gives CASSPRGINEKLFF.

Here the CDR3 reads CAISAQDEAFF. The CDR3 nucleotides are TGTGCCATCAGTGCACAAGATGAAGCTTTCTTT. The chain carries TRBV10-3 and TRBJ1-1; no clear D gene. This CDR3 is 11 amino acids long. With 4 bases removed from V and 7 bases from J, the gap between germline ends came to 7 bases. Germline CDR1 ENHRY, CDR2 SYGVKD.

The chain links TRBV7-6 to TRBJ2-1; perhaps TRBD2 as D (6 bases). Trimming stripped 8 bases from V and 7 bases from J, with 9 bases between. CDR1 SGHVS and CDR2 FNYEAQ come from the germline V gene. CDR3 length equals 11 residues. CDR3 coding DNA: TGTGCCAGCGGGGACTGGAATGAGCAGTTCTTC. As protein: CASGDWNEQFF.

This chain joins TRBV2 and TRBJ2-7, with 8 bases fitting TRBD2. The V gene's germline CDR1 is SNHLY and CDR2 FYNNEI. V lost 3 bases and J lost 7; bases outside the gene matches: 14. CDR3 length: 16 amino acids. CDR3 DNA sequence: TGTGCCAGCAGTGACATAACTAAAGCGGGAGAGGGAGAGCAGTACTTC. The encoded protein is CASSDITKAGEGEQYF. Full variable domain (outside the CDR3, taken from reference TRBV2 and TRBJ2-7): EPEVTQTPSHQVTQMGQEVILRCVPISNHLYFYWYRQILGQKVEFLVSFYNNEISEKSEIFDDQFSVERPDGSNFTLKIRSTKLEDSAMYFCASSDITKAGEGEQYFGPGTRLTVT.

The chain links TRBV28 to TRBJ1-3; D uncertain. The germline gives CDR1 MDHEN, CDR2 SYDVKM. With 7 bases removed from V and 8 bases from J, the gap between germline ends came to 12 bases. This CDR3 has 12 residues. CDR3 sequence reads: CASTTDGYTIYF. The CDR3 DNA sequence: TGTGCCAGCACCACGGACGGCTACACCATATATTTT.

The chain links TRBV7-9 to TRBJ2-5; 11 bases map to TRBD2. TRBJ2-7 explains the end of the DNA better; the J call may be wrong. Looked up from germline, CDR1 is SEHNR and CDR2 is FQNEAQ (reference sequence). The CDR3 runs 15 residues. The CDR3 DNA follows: TGTGCCAGCAGCTTACCCGGGACTAGCGGCTACGAGCAGTACTTC. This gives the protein CASSLPGTSGYEQYF.

The CDR3 sequence: CASSPFDNEQFF. CDR3 sequence (DNA): TGCGCCAGCAGCCCCTTTGACAATGAGCAGTTCTTC. The V call is TRBV5-1, the J call TRBJ2-1; D unclear. The CDR3 covers 12 residues. CDR1 is SGHRS and CDR2 is YFSETQ in the germline V gene. Deletions cut 4 bases from V and 5 bases from J, with 7 bases between.

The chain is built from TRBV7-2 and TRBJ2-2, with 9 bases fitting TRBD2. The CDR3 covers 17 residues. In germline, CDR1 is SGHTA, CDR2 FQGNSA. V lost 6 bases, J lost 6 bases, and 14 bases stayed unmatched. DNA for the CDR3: TGTGCCAGCAGTCTACATAATGTGGGACTAGCCTCCGGGGAGCTGTTTTTT. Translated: CASSLHNVGLASGELFF.